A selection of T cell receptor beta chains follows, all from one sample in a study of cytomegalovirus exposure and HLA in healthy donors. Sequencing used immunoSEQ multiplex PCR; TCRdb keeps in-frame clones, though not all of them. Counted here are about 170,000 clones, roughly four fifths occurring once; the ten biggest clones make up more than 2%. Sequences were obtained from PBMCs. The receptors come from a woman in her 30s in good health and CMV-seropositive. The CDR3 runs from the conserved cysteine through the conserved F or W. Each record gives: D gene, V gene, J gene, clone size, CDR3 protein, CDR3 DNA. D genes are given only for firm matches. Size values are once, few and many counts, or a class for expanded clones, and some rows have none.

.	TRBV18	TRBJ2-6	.	CASSPIHSGANVLTF	TGTGCCAGCTCACCCATACACTCTGGGGCCAACGTCCTGACTTTC
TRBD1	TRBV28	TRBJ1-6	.	CASSGTAKNSPLHF	TGTGCCAGCAGCGGGACAGCAAAAAATTCACCCCTCCACTTT
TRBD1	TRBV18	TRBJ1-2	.	CAGSPGQGSMNTF	TGTGCCGGCTCACCGGGACAGGGGTCCATGAACACCTTC
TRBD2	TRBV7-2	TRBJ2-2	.	CASSLGGLAGGRELFF	TGTGCCAGCAGCTTAGGTGGACTAGCGGGTGGCAGGGAGCTGTTTTTT
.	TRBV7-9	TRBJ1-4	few	CASSADGATNEKLFF	TGTGCCAGCAGCGCTGACGGAGCAACTAATGAAAAACTGTTTTTT
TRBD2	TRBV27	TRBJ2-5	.	CASSIRWTSQETQYF	TGTGCCAGCAGTATCCGATGGACTAGCCAAGAGACCCAGTACTTC
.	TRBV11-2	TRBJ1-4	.	CASSLGNRATNEKLFF	TGTGCCAGCAGCTTAGGCAACAGAGCAACTAATGAAAAACTGTTTTTT
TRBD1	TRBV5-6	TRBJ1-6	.	CASSLGTGFDNSPLHF	TGTGCCAGCAGCTTGGGGACAGGGTTCGATAATTCACCCCTCCACTTT
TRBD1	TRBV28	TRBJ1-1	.	CASSPAGQTNTEAFF	TGTGCCAGCAGCCCTGCGGGACAGACTAACACTGAAGCTTTCTTT
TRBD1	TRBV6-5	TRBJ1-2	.	CASSYSTGGLSGYTF	TGTGCCAGCAGTTACTCGACAGGGGGCTTGAGCGGCTACACCTTC
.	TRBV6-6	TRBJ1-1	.	CASSYREKAAEAFF	TGTGCCAGCAGTTACCGGGAAAAAGCCGCTGAAGCTTTCTTT
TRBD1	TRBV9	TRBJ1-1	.	CASSVKPGTGTVAFF	TGTGCCAGCAGCGTAAAACCCGGGACAGGTACGGTGGCTTTCTTT
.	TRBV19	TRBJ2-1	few	CASSTPFVRDEQFF	TGTGCCAGTAGTACCCCTTTCGTGCGAGATGAGCAGTTCTTC
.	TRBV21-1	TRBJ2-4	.	CASSTQGTYF	TGTGCCAGCAGCACACAGGGTACGTACTTC
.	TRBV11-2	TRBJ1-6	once	CASSFTGVSYNSPLHF	TGTGCCAGCAGCTTCACGGGGGTTTCCTATAATTCACCCCTCCACTTT
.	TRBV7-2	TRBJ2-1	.	CASSLFFFNEQFF	TGTGCCAGCAGCTTATTCTTTTTCAATGAGCAGTTCTTC
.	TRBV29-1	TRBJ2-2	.	CSVGGTANTGELFF	TGCAGCGTTGGCGGGACAGCAAACACCGGGGAGCTGTTTTTT
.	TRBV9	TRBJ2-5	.	CASSVALLGAETQYF	TGTGCCAGCAGCGTAGCCTTGTTAGGGGCGGAGACCCAGTACTTC
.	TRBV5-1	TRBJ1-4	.	CASSLTWRDGGEKLFF	TGCGCCAGCAGCTTAACGTGGAGGGACGGGGGTGAAAAACTGTTTTTT
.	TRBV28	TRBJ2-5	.	CASNIDSNLETQYF	TGTGCCAGCAATATAGACTCTAACCTCGAGACCCAGTACTTC
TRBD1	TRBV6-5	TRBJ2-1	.	CASSYLGQGGTNEQFF	TGTGCCAGCAGTTATCTCGGACAGGGTGGTACGAATGAGCAGTTCTTC
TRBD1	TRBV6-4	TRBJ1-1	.	CASRPDRGGTEAFF	TGTGCCAGCAGGCCCGACAGGGGGGGGACTGAAGCTTTCTTT
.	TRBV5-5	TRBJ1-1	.	CASSHGGHRENTEAFF	TGTGCCAGCAGCCATGGGGGCCACAGAGAGAACACTGAAGCTTTCTTT
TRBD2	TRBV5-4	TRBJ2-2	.	CASSPSAGGLVAGELFF	TGTGCCAGCAGCCCATCCGCGGGGGGGCTGGTTGCCGGGGAGCTGTTTTTT
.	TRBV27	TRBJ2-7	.	CASSLSIGEVKTYEQYF	TGTGCCAGCAGTTTATCGATTGGGGAGGTGAAGACCTACGAGCAGTACTTC
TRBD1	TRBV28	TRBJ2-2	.	CASSRTGATGELFF	TGTGCCAGCAGCCGGACAGGAGCCACCGGGGAGCTGTTTTTT
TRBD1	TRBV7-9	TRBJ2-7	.	CASSFITDRGRMTQYF	TGTGCCAGCAGCTTCATTACGGACAGGGGGCGCATGACGCAGTACTTC
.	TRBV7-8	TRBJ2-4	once	CASSHAGAGRNIQYF	TGTGCCAGCAGTCATGCGGGGGCCGGGAGGAACATTCAGTACTTC
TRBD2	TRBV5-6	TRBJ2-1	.	CASSSVGRGGNNEQFF	TGTGCCAGCAGCTCAGTGGGGCGGGGGGGAAACAATGAGCAGTTCTTC
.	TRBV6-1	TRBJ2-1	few	CAVRGGHTNEQFF	TGTGCCGTTAGGGGGGGCCATACCAATGAGCAGTTCTTC
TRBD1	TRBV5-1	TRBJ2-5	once	CASSRQGEETQYF	TGCGCCAGCAGCCGACAGGGAGAAGAGACCCAGTACTTC
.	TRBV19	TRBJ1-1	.	CASTTQNSMNTEAFF	TGTGCCAGTACCACCCAAAACTCCATGAACACTGAAGCTTTCTTT
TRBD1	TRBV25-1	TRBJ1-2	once	CASSGPRDRVLSWYGYTF	TGTGCCAGCAGTGGCCCCCGGGACAGGGTCTTAAGTTGGTATGGCTACACCTTC
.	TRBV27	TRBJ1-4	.	CVRTQGNEKLFF	TGTGTCAGGACACAGGGAAATGAAAAACTGTTTTTT
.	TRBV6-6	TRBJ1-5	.	CASSYRQGNQPQHF	TGTGCCAGCAGTTACCGGCAGGGCAATCAGCCCCAGCATTTT
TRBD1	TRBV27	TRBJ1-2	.	CASSRAGTGLYGYTF	TGTGCCAGCAGTCGCGCCGGGACAGGGCTATATGGCTACACCTTC
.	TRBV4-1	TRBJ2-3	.	CASSQDLGAQGNTDTQYF	TGCGCCAGCAGCCAAGATTTAGGGGCACAGGGAAACACAGATACGCAGTATTTT
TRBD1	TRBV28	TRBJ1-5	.	CASIGDSNGQPQHF	TGTGCCAGCATTGGGGACAGTAACGGGCAGCCCCAGCATTTT
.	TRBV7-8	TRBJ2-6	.	CASSRDWSGANVLTF	TGTGCCAGCAGCCGAGATTGGTCTGGGGCCAACGTCCTGACTTTC
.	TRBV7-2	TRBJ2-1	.	CASSSGQPGGNEQFF	TGTGCCAGCAGCTCAGGGCAGCCAGGGGGGAATGAGCAGTTCTTC
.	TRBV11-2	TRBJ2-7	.	CASSAYRVTDEQYF	TGTGCCAGCAGCGCCTACAGGGTGACGGACGAGCAGTACTTC
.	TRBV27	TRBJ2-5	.	CASSSHPILQETQYF	TGTGCCAGCAGTTCCCACCCAATCCTACAAGAGACCCAGTACTTC
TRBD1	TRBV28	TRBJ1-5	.	CASSPRGQGYQPQHF	TGTGCCAGCAGCCCCCGAGGACAGGGGTATCAGCCCCAGCATTTT
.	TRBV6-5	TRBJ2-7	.	CASSLGDTQYF	TGTGCCAGCAGCCTAGGGGATACGCAGTACTTC
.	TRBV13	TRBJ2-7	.	CASSLSGDEQYF	TGTGCCAGCAGCCTCTCCGGGGACGAGCAGTACTTC
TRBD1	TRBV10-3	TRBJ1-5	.	CAISESRTGGGQPQHF	TGTGCCATCAGTGAGTCGCGTACAGGGGGCGGTCAGCCCCAGCATTTT
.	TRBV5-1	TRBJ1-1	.	CASSFLSVKNTEAFF	TGCGCCAGCAGCTTTTTGAGCGTGAAGAACACTGAAGCTTTCTTT